Below, one T cell receptor (beta chain) is given with its context. Its antigen is unidentified. These data come from a study of T-cell memory formation after mild COVID-19. Study in general: The TCR clusters were mostly specific to one donor.

With 5 bases clipped from V and 2 bases from J, the junction kept 5 bases outside the gene matches. The CDR3 is made up of 16 amino acids. CDR1 SGHVS and CDR2 FNYEAQ come from the germline V gene. TCRdb recomputed calls from the 5' RACE reads with MiXCR, one row per CDR3 protein. The table records 400,000 to 500,000 distinct CDR3 sequences, 20% to 25% of them present only once. Whole-study results and caveats: Among CD4+ contracting clones, most were CM and EM, and CD8+ ones EMRA. There was no confirmation that second-wave clones peaking on day 37 were SARS-CoV-2 specific. Within pre-infection memory, some responding clones were found, suggesting cross-reactive memory joined.

This clonotype was obtained from an adult woman who had mild COVID-19 (a few samples of this study predate the infection). Cell type and time point are not known. The sequencing input was PBMCs or a T cell subset sorted from them (not recorded which). The chain carries TRBV7-6 and TRBJ2-3; the match to TRBD2 covers 12 bases. CDR3: CASSNGLAGTTDTQYF. The CDR3 DNA is TGTGCCAGCAGCAACGGACTAGCGGGAACCACAGATACGCAGTATTTT.